This T cell receptor (beta chain) emerged from a study of cytomegalovirus exposure and HLA in healthy donors. A word on this clone: What it binds is not known.

Notes on the study in general: Per a prior analysis, the majority of TCR beta V segments were productive roughly 90% or roughly 30% of the time.

The PCR ran on 60 Vbeta and 13 Jbeta primers. Sequencing used immunoSEQ multiplex PCR; TCRdb keeps in-frame clones, though not all of them. The repertoire consists of about 200,000 clones, with 86% occurring once and the leading ten covering around 0.3%. This TCR was recovered from a woman aged 25 to 39 in good health and CMV-seronegative. The material sequenced was PBMCs.

CDR3 DNA: TGCGCCAGCAGCCAAGATAGCGGGGGCAGGGGAGGGTCCTACAATGAGCAGTTCTTC. Protein sequence: CASSQDSGGRGGSYNEQFF. V gene TRBV4-1 combines with J gene TRBJ2-1; 9 bases match TRBD2. Germline-derived CDR1 and CDR2 are MGHRA and YSYEKL. This CDR3 is 19 amino acids long. With V trimmed by 0 bases and J by 1 base, 10 bases remained unmatched.